This T cell receptor beta chain stems from a study of T-cell reconstitution after alpha-beta-depleted transplantation in children. This sample's TCRbeta library carried unique molecular identifier barcodes. A single record per CDR3 protein comes from TCRdb applying MiXCR to the PCR reads. Here the sample spans 540,000 or so distinct CDR3 sequences, more than 20% being singletons. This CDR3 spans 13 amino acids. Germline CDR1 is SQVTM and CDR2 is ANQGSEA. The ends were cut back, 8 bases at V and 3 bases at J, with 16 bases in the middle. For this clonotype: What it recognizes is unknown.

Study-wide findings and caveats: Reports say that about two months after transplant, the alpha-beta T cells came out of several hundred graft clones that had expanded.

Sample: PBMCs, mostly from graft donor cells, taken 360 days after TCRalphabeta/CD19-depleted stem cell transplant. The chain is built from TRBV29-1 and TRBJ1-1; perhaps TRBD1 as D (6 bases). The source is a boy younger than two who had a stem cell transplant for acute myeloid leukemia, so the T cells may come from the graft donor. Written as DNA, the CDR3 is TGCAGCAGCCGGGACACTTTCTACACTGAAGCTTTCTTT. Its translation is CSSRDTFYTEAFF. Complete variable domain (other parts from reference TRBV29-1 and TRBJ1-1): SAVISQKPSRDICQRGTSLTIQCQVDSQVTMMFWYRQQPGQSLTLIATANQGSEATYESGFVIDKFPISRPNLTFSTLTVSNMSPEDSSIYLCSSRDTFYTEAFFGQGTRLTVV.